Below are 10 T cell receptor beta chains sequenced from a single sample in a study of blood T cell repertoires in COVID-19. Profiled with immunoSEQ multiplex PCR; TCRdb holds only in-frame clones, not every one. This sample has around 130,000 clones, with 83% found just once. Sequencing used PBMCs or T cells enriched from blood (not recorded which). The receptors were sampled from a young man who had recovered from COVID-19.

The rearrangement links TRBV15 to TRBJ1-1; 7 bases line up with TRBD1. V trimming: 4 bases; J trimming: 3 bases; junction bases outside the gene matches: 5. Germline V gene data show CDR1 as LNHNV and CDR2 as YYDKDF (reference sequence). CDR3 length: 14 residues. The CDR3 DNA is TGTGCCACCAGCAAGACAGGGACAGACACTGAAGCTTTCTTT. This gives the protein CATSKTGTDTEAFF.

This chain joins TRBV6-2 or TRBV6-3 and TRBJ1-5, with 7 bases lining up with TRBD1. The CDR3 consists of 14 residues. Germline CDR1 MNHEY, CDR2 SVGEGT. Trimming took 3 bases from V and 5 from J; bases not matched to a gene: 4. CDR3 sequence: CASSYPGGYQPQHF. The CDR3 nucleotides are TGTGCCAGCAGTTATCCAGGGGGATATCAGCCCCAGCATTTT.

The chain links TRBV11-2 to TRBJ1-5, with 12 nucleotides matching TRBD1. CDR1 is SGHAT, CDR2 FQNNGV, per germline. After removal of 5 bases from V and 11 bases from J, the junction contained 7 bases not matched to a gene. This CDR3 region has 14 residues. This CDR3 reads CASSAGTGGLAQHF. Here the CDR3 DNA reads TGTGCCAGCAGCGCCGGGACAGGGGGCTTGGCCCAGCATTTT.

The CDR3 loop is CAWSVGAGPLYNEQFF. Written as DNA, the CDR3 is TGTGCCTGGAGTGTGGGAGCGGGTCCTCTCTACAATGAGCAGTTCTTC. V usage is TRBV30 and J usage is TRBJ2-1; TRBD2 might be the D (6 bases). V lost 0 bases and J lost 3, with 15 bases in between. Looked up from germline, CDR1 is GTSNPN and CDR2 is SVGIG (reference sequence). This CDR3 region has 16 residues.

J is TRBJ1-1 and V is TRBV4-1, with 11 bases identical to TRBD1. V shed 0 bases, J shed 11 bases, and the junction held 26 bases outside the gene matches. Germline-derived CDR1 and CDR2 are MGHRA and YSYEKL. The CDR3 sequence is 21 residues long. DNA of the CDR3: TGCGCCAGCAGCCAAGATTTGGGGATCGAAATGGACAGGGGGCTTAAGGCTAGGGCTTTCTTT. It specifies CASSQDLGIEMDRGLKARAFF.

This chain joins TRBV3-1 (or the pseudogene TRBV3-2) and TRBJ2-3; the match to TRBD2 covers 8 bases. Trimming cost V 7 bases and J 4 bases; bases outside gene matches: 7. The CDR3 runs 14 residues. The germline V gene has CDR1 LGHDT and CDR2 YNNKEL (reference sequence). The CDR3 sequence is CASKESGSADTQYF. The DNA for the CDR3 is TGTGCCAGCAAAGAAAGCGGGAGCGCAGATACGCAGTATTTT.

In this sample, this clone turned up once. CDR3 nucleotides: TGTGCCAGCAGTTCCCACAGGGCCCTGAACACTGAAGCTTTCTTT. Its protein product is CASSSHRALNTEAFF. V and J are TRBV6-5 and TRBJ1-1, with D maybe TRBD1 (6 bases). Germline V gene data show CDR1 as MNHEY and CDR2 as SVGAGI. This CDR3 has 15 amino acids. V was pared by 4 bases and J by 0 bases, with 12 bases between.

This chain uses TRBV21-1 with TRBJ2-5; TRBD1 is the table's D call, not checked against the DNA. TRBV21-1 is described as a pseudogene. This CDR3 region has 19 residues. CDR3 protein: CASSTDEITNVGDRGLLYF. The DNA for the CDR3 is TGTGCCAGCAGCACCGACGAGATAACAAACGTGGGGGACAGGGGGCTACTCTACTTC.

This chain uses TRBV4-1 with TRBJ1-2; 11 bases fit TRBD1. This CDR3 region has 14 residues. Germline CDR1 MGHRA, CDR2 YSYEKL. V lost 4 bases to trimming and J lost 3 bases; unmatched junction nucleotides: 1. DNA for the CDR3: TGCGCCAGCAGCCGGGACAGGGGGGACTATGGCTACACCTTC. Translating gives CASSRDRGDYGYTF.

The chain uses TRBV30 and TRBJ2-2; D possibly corresponds to TRBD1 (5 bases). The CDR3 runs to 12 residues. V was pared by 4 bases and J by 6 bases, with 9 bases between. Germline assignment: CDR1 GTSNPN and CDR2 SVGIG (reference sequence). The DNA for the CDR3 is TGTGCCTGGATCGAAGGGGCCGGGGAGCTGTTTTTT. Its translation: CAWIEGAGELFF.